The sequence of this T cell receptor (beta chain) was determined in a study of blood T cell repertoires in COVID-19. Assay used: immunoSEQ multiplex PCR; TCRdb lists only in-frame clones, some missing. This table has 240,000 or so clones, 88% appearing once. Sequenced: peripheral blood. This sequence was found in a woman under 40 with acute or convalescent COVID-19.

DNA of the CDR3: TGTGCCAGCAGCCCATCCCACTTCGGGGGGGGTGGTGAGCAGTTCTTC. Residues: CASSPSHFGGGGEQFF. J is TRBJ2-1 and V is TRBV7-2; the match to TRBD2 covers 8 bases. This CDR3 is 16 amino acids long. Unmatched junction bases numbered 15, after V lost 5 bases and J lost 9 bases. Germline CDR1 and CDR2: SGHTA and FQGNSA.